The 18 T cell receptor beta chains reported below all come from one sample, sequenced in a study of naive and memory T cell subsets. Overall study results and limits: Naive repertoires, especially CD8, held a few larger clonotypes, possibly memory cells re-expressing CD45RA.

No antigen has been identified for these receptors. An equimolar mix of two oligonucleotides served as the beta constant-region primer for TRBC1 and TRBC2. Four rounds of PCR amplified the ligated cDNA using nested alpha and beta constant-region primers plus SP2. TCRdb used MiXCR to reprocess the UMI-ligation and nested PCR reads, holding one entry per CDR3 protein. The repertoire consists of 150,000 or so distinct CDR3 sequences, with under 25% occurring once and the leading ten covering approximately 0.1%. Sequencing used naive CD4+ T cells from blood. Receptors were obtained from a human donor in good health.

The V call is TRBV28, the J call TRBJ2-5; D might be TRBD2 (5 bases). V was cut by 3 bases and J by 4 bases, with 12 bases left in between. This CDR3 is 14 amino acids long. Germline V CDR1 and CDR2: MDHEN, SYDVKM. The CDR3 here is CASSFPGKLETQYF. DNA of the CDR3: TGTGCCAGCAGTTTTCCGGGGAAGTTAGAGACCCAGTACTTC.

The chain joins TRBV29-1 to TRBJ2-5; 7 positions match TRBD2. The CDR3 has 15 amino acids. The junction had 15 bases not matched to a gene; V was cut back by 4 bases and J by 7 bases. Germline assignment: CDR1 SQVTM and CDR2 ANQGSEA. CDR3 region: CSVGAPGEIAGTQYF. CDR3 nucleotides: TGCAGCGTTGGTGCTCCGGGGGAGATAGCGGGGACCCAGTACTTC.

To note about this clonotype: This may stem from a read error, because a much larger clone lies one nucleotide away. The CDR3 DNA follows: TGTGCCAGCGGTGCGAGAGGCGAGACCGAGTACTTC. It is translated as CASGARGETEYF. J is TRBJ2-5 and V is TRBV28; the D is unclear. Germline CDR1 is MDHEN and CDR2 is SYDVKM. The CDR3 has 12 residues. Supplemented by reference TRBV28 and TRBJ2-5, the full variable domain reads DVKVTQSSRYLVKRTGEKVFLECVQDMDHENMFWYRQDPGLGLRLIYFSYDVKMKEKGDIPEGYSVSREKKERFSLILESASTNQTSMYLCASGARGETEYFGPGTRLLVL.

The chain couples TRBV5-1 to TRBJ2-5, with 10 bases lining up with TRBD2. With V trimmed by 3 bases and J by 4 bases, 9 bases remained unmatched. This CDR3 comprises 16 residues. Looked up from germline, CDR1 is SGHRS and CDR2 is YFSETQ. CDR3 region: CASSSMTSGLSETQYF. The CDR3 coding sequence is TGCGCCAGCAGCTCCATGACTAGCGGGCTTTCAGAGACCCAGTACTTC.

V gene TRBV7-9 combines with J gene TRBJ2-1, with 7 bases that match TRBD2. CDR1 and CDR2 from the germline V gene are SEHNR and FQNEAQ (reference sequence). V was clipped by 5 bases and J by 9 bases; unmatched bases: 7. CDR3 length equals 13 residues. The DNA for the CDR3 is TGTGCCAGCAGCCCCCGGACTAGGAGTGAGCAGTTCTTC. Translation gives CASSPRTRSEQFF.

This clonotype was observed many times. The chain is built from TRBV19 and TRBJ1-4; possibly TRBD1 for D (6 bases). Trimming pared 5 bases from V and 8 bases from J, leaving 12 bases between. Germline lookup yields CDR1 LNHDA and CDR2 SQIVND (reference sequence). The CDR3 covers 13 residues. CDR3 protein: CASSRQVDEKLFF. CDR3 sequence (DNA): TGTGCCAGTAGTCGACAGGTAGACGAAAAACTGTTTTTT.

There are many counts of this clonotype. The CDR3 DNA reads as TGTGCCAGCAGTAAGAGGGAACCCCTCGTAGATACGCAGTATTTT. Translation gives CASSKREPLVDTQYF. This chain connects TRBV12-3 or TRBV12-4 to TRBJ2-3; perhaps TRBD2 as D (5 bases). The CDR3 has 15 amino acids. V was clipped by 5 bases and J by 5 bases, with 17 bases between them.

This clonotype showed up many times. V is TRBV5-4 and J is TRBJ1-1; D unclear. The CDR3 totals 14 residues. Germline CDR1 reads SGHNT; CDR2 reads YYREEE (reference sequence). V was trimmed by 0 bases and J by 2 bases, leaving 8 bases between them. The CDR3 loop is CASSLVTANTEAFF. As DNA, the CDR3 is TGTGCCAGCAGCTTGGTAACAGCCAACACTGAAGCTTTCTTT.

This clonotype was picked up a small number of times. The chain is built from TRBV10-2 and TRBJ2-1; 7 bases are shared with TRBD2. Germline values: CDR1 WSHSY, CDR2 SAAADI. Unmatched junction bases numbered 12, after V lost 3 bases and J lost 7 bases. There are 16 residues in the CDR3. The CDR3 region has the DNA TGCGCCAGCAGTGATAGTGGGAGGGGAATTGGGAATGAGCAGTTCTTC. This encodes CASSDSGRGIGNEQFF.

This clonotype appeared many times. V and J are TRBV14 and TRBJ2-4; possible D gene TRBD2, 5 bases. The V and J ends lost 4 bases and 0 bases respectively, with 7 bases between them. Germline loops: CDR1 SGHDN, CDR2 FVKESK. The CDR3 length is 14 residues. The CDR3 DNA sequence: TGTGCCAGCAGCCCGAGGGTAGCCAAAAACATTCAGTACTTC. Its translation is CASSPRVAKNIQYF.

The CDR3 nucleotides read TGTGCCAGCAGCCGGGTATCAGACAATGAGCAGTTCTTC. This sequence encodes CASSRVSDNEQFF. The chain joins TRBV7-3 to TRBJ2-1; no firm D call. Germline V gene sequence: CDR1 SGHTA, CDR2 FQGTGA. The CDR3 has 13 amino acids. V was shortened by 5 bases and J by 5 bases, with 10 bases between the two germline ends.

The chain combines TRBV20-1 with TRBJ2-1, with 7 bases lining up with TRBD2. Germline CDR1 and CDR2: DFQATT and SNEGSKA (reference sequence). The V gene end was trimmed by 5 bases and the J gene end by 9 bases; junction bases not matched to a gene: 19. The CDR3 length is 16 residues. In DNA form, the CDR3 reads TGCAGTGCTCCGAGGATCGTCGCGGGAGTGTCTGCTGAGCAGTTCTTC. It translates to CSAPRIVAGVSAEQFF.

This clonotype was seen only a few times. The rearrangement uses TRBV6-2 or TRBV6-3 and TRBJ1-5; D is possibly TRBD1 (6 bases). The V gene lost 4 bases and the J gene lost 7 bases, with 14 bases spanning the gap. The germline gives CDR1 MNHEY, CDR2 SVGEGT. CDR3 length equals 14 residues. CDR3 region: CASSWGLAGQPQHF. The CDR3 DNA reads TGTGCCAGCAGTTGGGGGCTGGCGGGGCAGCCCCAGCATTTT.

This clonotype was counted only a few times. The chain joins TRBV10-3 to TRBJ1-5; D is uncertain. V dropped 6 bases and J dropped 5 bases, with 11 bases sitting between them. Germline CDR1 ENHRY, CDR2 SYGVKD. The CDR3 length is 13 residues. In nucleotides, the CDR3 is TGTGCCATCAGGGACGGGGAGGATCAGCCCCAGCATTTT. It translates to CAIRDGEDQPQHF.

The V call is TRBV3-1, the J call TRBJ2-5, with D possibly TRBD2 on 6 matching bases. The germline V gene encodes CDR1 LGHDT and CDR2 YNNKEL (reference sequence). CDR3 size: 16 residues. V lost 4 bases and J lost 0, with 15 bases in between. The chain's CDR3 is CASSPIPGVNQETQYF. CDR3 nucleotides: TGTGCCAGCAGCCCCATTCCGGGAGTGAACCAAGAGACCCAGTACTTC.

The chain recombines TRBV28 with TRBJ1-4; TRBD1 agrees at 8 bases. CDR3 size: 14 residues. The junction had 8 bases not matched to a gene; V was cut back by 6 bases and J by 8 bases. CDR1 is MDHEN and CDR2 is SYDVKM in the germline V gene. The CDR3 nucleotides read TGTGCCAGCAGCCTGGACAGGGTCAAGGAAAAACTGTTTTTT. Amino acids: CASSLDRVKEKLFF. The full variable domain, its missing parts supplied by reference TRBV28 and TRBJ1-4, is DVKVTQSSRYLVKRTGEKVFLECVQDMDHENMFWYRQDPGLGLRLIYFSYDVKMKEKGDIPEGYSVSREKKERFSLILESASTNQTSMYLCASSLDRVKEKLFFGSGTQLSVL.

The V gene is TRBV7-2, the J gene TRBJ2-1; D unresolved. CDR3 length equals 16 residues. Germline CDR1 SGHTA, CDR2 FQGNSA. Trimming removed 6 bases from V and 7 bases from J, with 22 bases in between. CDR3 coding DNA: TGTACCAGCAGTATCACCGGGTTTAACAAAGCGAATGAGCAGTTCTTC. Its translation: CTSSITGFNKANEQFF.

The chain employs TRBV5-8 and TRBJ2-7; D is uncertain. The CDR3 is 11 residues long. Germline V gene lookup returns CDR1 SGHTS and CDR2 YDEGEE. Between the trimmed V and J ends, which lost 1 base and 11 bases, there was a span of 10 bases. The CDR3 protein is CASSLSSSKYF. CDR3 coding DNA: TGTGCCAGCAGCTTGAGCAGTTCCAAGTACTTC.